This TCR beta chain comes out of a study of response to subunit inactivated influenza vaccine. From the RT-PCR reads, TCRdb called clonotypes with MiXCR, one entry per CDR3 protein. The sample holds about 570,000 distinct CDR3 sequences, approximately 10% seen once. The CDR3 contains 14 residues. V shed 2 bases and J shed 2 bases, with 10 bases lying between them. Germline CDR1 reads DFQATT; CDR2 reads SNEGSKA (reference sequence). These data also featured in a second study, about T cells expressing NK-cell markers. That paper notes: Researchers built TCR beta cDNA using 5'RACE template switching with UMIs. Among eight sequenced donors, seven carried HCMV seropositivity while one was seronegative. Sorting was limited to alpha-beta TCR-expressing T cells with an anti-gamma-delta TCR antibody in several experiments. About 1.0-8% of CD8+ T cells in more than 5 donors belonged to dominant NKG2C+ clonotypes. These same clonotypes (in a few donors) also led the CD3+CD56-NKG2C+ fraction.

The starting material was PBMCs from blood, obtained on the day of vaccination. This TCR came from a man in his fifties who received an inactivated influenza vaccine. The genes are TRBV20-1 and TRBJ1-5; TRBD1 might be the D (6 bases). The CDR3 is CSARSGAGNQPQHF. DNA for the CDR3: TGCAGTGCTAGATCGGGGGCGGGCAATCAGCCCCAGCATTTT.